The T cell receptor beta chain described here comes from a study of regulatory T cells in long-lasting Graves disease. Findings and caveats of the study: Gene preferences differed: TRBV28, TRBJ1-2, TRBJ2-5 in persistent cases. Study was limited to peripheral blood, excluding thyroid tissue.

The TCR beta library used iRepertoire HTBI primers with Arm-PCR amplification of CDR3. A single record per CDR3 protein comes from TCRdb applying MiXCR to the multiplex PCR reads. Seen here are about 440,000 distinct CDR3 sequences, over 15% observed once, and the top ten hold about 25%. Time point specified: newly diagnosed GD, antithyroid drugs for less than 3 months. The authors made the TCR library using RNA they extracted from PBMCs. All patients originated from an endocrinology department located in Xi'an, China. This clonotype was detected a few times. Its antigen is undetermined. The CDR3 spans 13 residues. Germline V lookup: CDR1 SGHRS, CDR2 YFSETQ. V was pared by 2 bases and J by 5 bases, with 8 bases between. These data also formed part of another study, on T cells in Graves' hyperthyroidism and ophthalmopathy.

This TCR was recovered from a woman under 30 with Graves disease. The sequencing here drew on peripheral blood mononuclear cells (PBMCs), taken at new diagnosis, from a patient treated with antithyroid drugs. This chain joins TRBV5-1 and TRBJ1-5; D unclear. For the CDR3, the DNA is TGCGCCAGCAGCTTCGGGGAGGATCAGCCCCAGCATTTT. The encoded protein is CASSFGEDQPQHF.